These T cell receptor beta chains were read from a single sample in a study of cytomegalovirus exposure and HLA in healthy donors. The protocol was immunoSEQ multiplex PCR, while the TCRdb copy is restricted to in-frame clones and leaves out a portion. The table records 150,000 to 200,000 clones, about 80% of them present only once. Material: PBMCs. All receptors derive from a man in his late teens or twenties in good health and CMV-seropositive. Both conserved end residues are part of each CDR3. Each record gives: V gene, clone size, J gene, D gene, CDR3 protein, CDR3 DNA. The D gene is left open where the match is weak. Size tells how often a clone was seen (once, few, many) or the class of an expanded clone, and some rows leave it out.

>TRBV19|NA|TRBJ2-1|TRBD2
CASTPARASGKEQFF
TGTGCCAGTACCCCTGCCCGAGCTAGCGGGAAGGAGCAGTTCTTC
>TRBV27|few|TRBJ1-2|NA
CASSWGHNYGYTF
TGTGCCAGCAGTTGGGGACACAACTATGGCTACACCTTC
>TRBV15|NA|TRBJ1-1|NA
CATSSGQRGIEAFF
TGTGCCACCAGCAGTGGCCAAAGGGGTATTGAAGCTTTCTTT
>TRBV4-1|NA|TRBJ1-1|NA
CASSQYGTPDTEAFF
TGCGCCAGCAGCCAATACGGGACACCGGACACTGAAGCTTTCTTT
>TRBV4-3|NA|TRBJ2-4|NA
CASSPQHRVNIQYF
TGCGCCAGCAGCCCTCAACACCGGGTAAACATTCAGTACTTC
>TRBV11-1|once|TRBJ1-1|TRBD1
CASSWTGDEAFF
TGTGCCAGCAGCTGGACAGGGGACGAAGCTTTCTTT
>TRBV5-6|NA|TRBJ2-5|TRBD1
CASSLFRGPETQYF
TGTGCCAGCAGCTTGTTCAGGGGGCCGGAGACCCAGTACTTC
>TRBV7-2|NA|TRBJ1-2|NA
CASSLGTSGYTF
TGTGCCAGCAGCTTGGGGACATCCGGCTACACCTTC
>TRBV13|NA|TRBJ1-3|NA
CASSPRYSGNTIYF
TGTGCCAGCAGCCCCCGCTACTCTGGAAACACCATATATTTT
>TRBV6-1|once|TRBJ2-2|NA
CASSAREHGELFF
TGTGCCAGCAGTGCCCGGGAGCACGGGGAGCTGTTTTTT
>TRBV7-9|NA|TRBJ2-7|TRBD2
CASRTTSGSGEQYF
TGTGCCAGCAGAACTACTAGCGGGAGCGGCGAGCAGTACTTC
>TRBV2|NA|TRBJ2-1|TRBD2
CASSVLSGRPYNEQFF
TGTGCCAGCAGTGTTCTTAGCGGGAGGCCCTACAATGAGCAGTTCTTC
>TRBV7-9|NA|TRBJ2-1|TRBD2
CASSPSGSRYNEQFF
TGTGCCAGCAGCCCTAGCGGGAGTCGATACAATGAGCAGTTCTTC
>TRBV2|NA|TRBJ2-1|TRBD2
CASSDSGTSGYNEQFF
TGTGCCAGCAGTGATAGCGGGACTAGCGGTTACAATGAGCAGTTCTTC
>TRBV19|NA|TRBJ2-1|TRBD1
CASCQGANNEQFF
TGTGCCAGTTGTCAGGGGGCTAACAATGAGCAGTTCTTC
>TRBV18|NA|TRBJ2-5|NA
CASSPLGDETQYF
TGTGCCAGCTCACCACTGGGAGACGAGACCCAGTACTTC
>TRBV5-1|NA|TRBJ1-2|NA
CASSLDGGTYGYTF
TGCGCCAGCAGCTTGGACGGGGGTACCTATGGCTACACCTTC